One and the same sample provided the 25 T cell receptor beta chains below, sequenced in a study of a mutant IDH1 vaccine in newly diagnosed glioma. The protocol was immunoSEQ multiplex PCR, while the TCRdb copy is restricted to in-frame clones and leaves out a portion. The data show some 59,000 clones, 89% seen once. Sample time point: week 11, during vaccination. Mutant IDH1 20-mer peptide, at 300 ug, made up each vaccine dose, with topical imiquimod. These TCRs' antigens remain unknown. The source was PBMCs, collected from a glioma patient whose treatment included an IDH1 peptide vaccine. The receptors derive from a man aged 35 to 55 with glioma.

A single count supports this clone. Written as DNA, the CDR3 is TGCGCCAGCAGTGAGTGGGCCATCCAAGAGACCCAGTACTTC. Translated: CASSEWAIQETQYF. V is TRBV10-2 and J is TRBJ2-5; D is unclear. The ends were cut back, 1 base at V and 1 base at J, with 7 bases in the middle. This CDR3 is 14 amino acids long. Germline CDR1 and CDR2: WSHSY and SAAADI.

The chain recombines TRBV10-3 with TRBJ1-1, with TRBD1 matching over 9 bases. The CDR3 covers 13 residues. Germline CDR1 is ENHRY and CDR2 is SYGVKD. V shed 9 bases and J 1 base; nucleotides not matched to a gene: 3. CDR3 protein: CAIRQGGNTEAFF. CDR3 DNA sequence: TGTGCCATTCGACAGGGGGGGAACACTGAAGCTTTCTTT.

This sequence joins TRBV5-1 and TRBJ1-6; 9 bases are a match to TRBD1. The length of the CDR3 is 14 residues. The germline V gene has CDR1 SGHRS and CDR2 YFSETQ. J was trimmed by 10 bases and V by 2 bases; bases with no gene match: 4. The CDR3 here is CASSLGTGHSPLHF. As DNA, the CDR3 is TGCGCCAGCAGCTTAGGGACAGGGCACTCACCCCTCCACTTT.

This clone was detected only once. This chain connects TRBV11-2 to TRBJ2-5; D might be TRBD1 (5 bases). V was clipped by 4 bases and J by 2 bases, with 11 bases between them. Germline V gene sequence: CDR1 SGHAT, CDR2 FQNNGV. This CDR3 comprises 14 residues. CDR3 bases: TGTGCCAGCAGCTCCCGGACACCGCAAGAGACCCAGTACTTC. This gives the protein CASSSRTPQETQYF. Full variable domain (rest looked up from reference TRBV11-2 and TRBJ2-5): EAGVAQSPRYKIIEKRQSVAFWCNPISGHATLYWYQQILGQGPKLLIQFQNNGVVDDSQLPKDRFSAERLKGVDSTLKIQPAKLEDSAVYLCASSSRTPQETQYFGPGTRLLVL.

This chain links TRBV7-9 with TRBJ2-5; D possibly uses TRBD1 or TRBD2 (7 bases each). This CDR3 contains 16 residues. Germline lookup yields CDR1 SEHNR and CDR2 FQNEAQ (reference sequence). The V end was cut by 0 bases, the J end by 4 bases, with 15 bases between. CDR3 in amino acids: CASSLAGRGQAETQYF. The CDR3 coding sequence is TGTGCCAGCAGCTTAGCGGGGAGGGGGCAAGCAGAGACCCAGTACTTC.

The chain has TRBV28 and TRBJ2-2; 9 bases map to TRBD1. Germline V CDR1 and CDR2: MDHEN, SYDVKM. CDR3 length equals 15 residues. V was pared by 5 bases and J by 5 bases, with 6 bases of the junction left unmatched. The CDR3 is CASSPVGTGTGELFF. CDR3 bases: TGTGCCAGCAGTCCAGTTGGGACAGGGACCGGGGAGCTGTTTTTT.

The chain's CDR3 is CASSLEGGGYGYTF. CDR3 sequence (DNA): TGCGCCAGCAGCTTGGAAGGGGGCGGCTATGGCTACACCTTC. This chain links TRBV5-1 with TRBJ1-2, with 7 bases lining up with TRBD1. The germline gives CDR1 SGHRS, CDR2 YFSETQ. This CDR3 comprises 14 residues. Germline trimming cut 0 bases from V and 4 bases from J; bases unmatched to any gene: 3.

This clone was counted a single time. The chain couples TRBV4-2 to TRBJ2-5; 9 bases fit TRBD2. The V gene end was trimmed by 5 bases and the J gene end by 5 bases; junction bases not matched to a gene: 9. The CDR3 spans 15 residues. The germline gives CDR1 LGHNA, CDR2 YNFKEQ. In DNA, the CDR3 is TGTGCCAGCAGCGGGGGTAGCGGGAGTCGGGAGACCCAGTACTTC. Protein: CASSGGSGSRETQYF.

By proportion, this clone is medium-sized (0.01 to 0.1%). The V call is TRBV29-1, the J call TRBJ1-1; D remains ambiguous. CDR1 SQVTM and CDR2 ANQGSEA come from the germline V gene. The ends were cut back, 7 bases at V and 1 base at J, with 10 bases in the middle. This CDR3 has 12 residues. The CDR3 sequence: CSANRANTEAFF. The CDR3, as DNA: TGCAGCGCTAACCGTGCGAACACTGAAGCTTTCTTT.

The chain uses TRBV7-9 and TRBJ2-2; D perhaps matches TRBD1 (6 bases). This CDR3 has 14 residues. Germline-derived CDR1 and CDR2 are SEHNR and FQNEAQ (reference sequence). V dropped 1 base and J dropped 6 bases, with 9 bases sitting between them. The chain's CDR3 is CASSLGRTAGELFF. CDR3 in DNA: TGTGCCAGCAGCTTAGGGAGGACAGCCGGGGAGCTGTTTTTT. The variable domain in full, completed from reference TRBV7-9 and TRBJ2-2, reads DTGVSQNPRHKITKRGQNVTFRCDPISEHNRLYWYRQTLGQGPEFLTYFQNEAQLEKSRLLSDRFSAERPKGSFSTLEIQRTEQGDSAMYLCASSLGRTAGELFFGEGSRLTVL.

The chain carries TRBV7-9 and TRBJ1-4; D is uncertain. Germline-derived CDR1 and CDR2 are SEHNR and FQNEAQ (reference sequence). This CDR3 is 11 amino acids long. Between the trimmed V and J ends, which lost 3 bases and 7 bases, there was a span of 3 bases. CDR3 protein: CASSFSEKLFF. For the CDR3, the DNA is TGTGCCAGCAGCTTCAGTGAAAAACTGTTTTTT.

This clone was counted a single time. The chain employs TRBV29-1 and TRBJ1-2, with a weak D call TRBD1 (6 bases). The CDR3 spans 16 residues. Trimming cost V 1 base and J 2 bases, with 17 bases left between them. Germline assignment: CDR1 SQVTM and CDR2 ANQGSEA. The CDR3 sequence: CSVEGWGLEGNYGYTF. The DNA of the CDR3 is TGCAGCGTTGAAGGTTGGGGGCTGGAGGGAAACTATGGCTACACCTTC.

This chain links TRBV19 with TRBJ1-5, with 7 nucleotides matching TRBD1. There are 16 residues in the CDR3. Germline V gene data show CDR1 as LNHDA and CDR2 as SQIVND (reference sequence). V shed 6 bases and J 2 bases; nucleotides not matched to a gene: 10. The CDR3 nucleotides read TGTGCCAGTAGCCATGGAGGGGGCGGGGGCAATCAGCCCCAGCATTTT. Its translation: CASSHGGGGGNQPQHF. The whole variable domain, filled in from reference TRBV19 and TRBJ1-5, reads DGGITQSPKYLFRKEGQNVTLSCEQNLNHDAMYWYRQDPGQGLRLIYYSQIVNDFQKGDIAEGYSVSREKKESFPLTVTSAQKNPTAFYLCASSHGGGGGNQPQHFGDGTRLSIL.

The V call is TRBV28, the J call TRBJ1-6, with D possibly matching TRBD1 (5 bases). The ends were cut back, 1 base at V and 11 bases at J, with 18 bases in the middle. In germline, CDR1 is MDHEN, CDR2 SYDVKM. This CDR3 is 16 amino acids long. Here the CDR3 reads CASSLYERTSGTPLHF. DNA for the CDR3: TGTGCCAGCAGTTTATACGAACGGACATCCGGGACACCCCTCCACTTT.

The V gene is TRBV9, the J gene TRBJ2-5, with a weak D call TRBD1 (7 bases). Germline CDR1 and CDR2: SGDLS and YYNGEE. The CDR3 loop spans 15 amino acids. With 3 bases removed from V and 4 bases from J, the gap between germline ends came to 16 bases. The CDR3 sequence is CASSASGGSAETQYF. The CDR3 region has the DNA TGTGCCAGCAGCGCTTCAGGGGGGAGTGCAGAGACCCAGTACTTC.

The chain's CDR3 is CASSLGGVVSSYEQYF. The DNA of the CDR3 is TGTGCCAGCAGCTTAGGGGGAGTCGTGAGCTCCTACGAGCAGTACTTC. This chain links TRBV7-2 with TRBJ2-7; a weak D match, TRBD2 (5 bases). The CDR3 covers 16 residues. Germline values: CDR1 SGHTA, CDR2 FQGNSA. V dropped 1 base and J dropped 0 bases, with 13 bases sitting between them.

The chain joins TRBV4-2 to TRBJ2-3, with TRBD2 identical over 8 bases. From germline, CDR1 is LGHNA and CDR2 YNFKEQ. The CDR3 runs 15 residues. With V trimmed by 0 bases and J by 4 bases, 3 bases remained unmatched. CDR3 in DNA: TGTGCCAGCAGCCAAGACGGGGGGGCCGCAGATACGCAGTATTTT. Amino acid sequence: CASSQDGGAADTQYF.

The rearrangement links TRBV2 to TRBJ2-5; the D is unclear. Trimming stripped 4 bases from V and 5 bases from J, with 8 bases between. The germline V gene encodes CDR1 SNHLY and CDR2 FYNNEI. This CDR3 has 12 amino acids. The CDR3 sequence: CASSAYDETQYF. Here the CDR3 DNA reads TGTGCCAGCAGTGCTTACGACGAGACCCAGTACTTC.

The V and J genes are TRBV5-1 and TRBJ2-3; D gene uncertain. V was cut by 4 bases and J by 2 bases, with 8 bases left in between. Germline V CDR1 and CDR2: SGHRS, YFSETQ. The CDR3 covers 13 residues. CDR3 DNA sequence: TGCGCCAGCAGCAAACAGTACACAGATACGCAGTATTTT. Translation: CASSKQYTDTQYF.

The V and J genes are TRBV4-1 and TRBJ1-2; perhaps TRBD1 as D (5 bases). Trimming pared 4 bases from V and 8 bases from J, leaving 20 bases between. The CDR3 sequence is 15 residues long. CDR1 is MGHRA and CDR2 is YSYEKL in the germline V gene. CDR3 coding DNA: TGCGCCAGCAGCCCTTTAATCGGGACGGCTCGGGGCTACACCTTC. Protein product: CASSPLIGTARGYTF.

CDR3 amino acids: CASSLRQLSDTEAFF. CDR3 sequence (DNA): TGCGCCAGCAGCTTGCGGCAACTCTCGGACACTGAAGCTTTCTTT. The chain is built from TRBV5-1 and TRBJ1-1, with D hard to call. The V end lost 1 base, the J end lost 3 bases, and 13 bases lay between the germline ends. CDR1 SGHRS and CDR2 YFSETQ come from the germline V gene. CDR3 size: 15 residues.

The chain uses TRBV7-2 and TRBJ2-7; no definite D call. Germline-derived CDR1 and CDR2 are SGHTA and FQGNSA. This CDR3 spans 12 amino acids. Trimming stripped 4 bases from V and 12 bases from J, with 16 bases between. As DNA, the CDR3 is TGTGCCAGCAGCTCCAGCACCGGAAGTAGGTACTTC. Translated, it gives CASSSSTGSRYF.

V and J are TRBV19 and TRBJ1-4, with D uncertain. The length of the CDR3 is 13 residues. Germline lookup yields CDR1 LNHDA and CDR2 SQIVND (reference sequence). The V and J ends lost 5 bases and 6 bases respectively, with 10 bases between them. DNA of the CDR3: TGTGCCAGTAGTTTCCACCGGGATGAAAAACTGTTTTTT. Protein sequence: CASSFHRDEKLFF.

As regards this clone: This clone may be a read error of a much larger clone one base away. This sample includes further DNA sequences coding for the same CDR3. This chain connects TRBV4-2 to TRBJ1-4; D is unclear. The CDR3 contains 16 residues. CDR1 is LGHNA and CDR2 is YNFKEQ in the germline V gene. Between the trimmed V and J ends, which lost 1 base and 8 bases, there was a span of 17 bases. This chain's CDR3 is CASSQGAGIRGEKLFF. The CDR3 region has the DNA TGTGCCAGCAGCCAAGGGGCCGGGATCCGCGGAGAAAAACTGTTTTTT.

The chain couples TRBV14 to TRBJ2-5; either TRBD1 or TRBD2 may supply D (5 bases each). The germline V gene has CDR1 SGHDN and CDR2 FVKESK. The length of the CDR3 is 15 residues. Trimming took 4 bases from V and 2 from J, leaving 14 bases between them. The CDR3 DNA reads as TGTGCCAGCAGCCCGGCCGGGGCAGCGCAAGAGACCCAGTACTTC. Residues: CASSPAGAAQETQYF.